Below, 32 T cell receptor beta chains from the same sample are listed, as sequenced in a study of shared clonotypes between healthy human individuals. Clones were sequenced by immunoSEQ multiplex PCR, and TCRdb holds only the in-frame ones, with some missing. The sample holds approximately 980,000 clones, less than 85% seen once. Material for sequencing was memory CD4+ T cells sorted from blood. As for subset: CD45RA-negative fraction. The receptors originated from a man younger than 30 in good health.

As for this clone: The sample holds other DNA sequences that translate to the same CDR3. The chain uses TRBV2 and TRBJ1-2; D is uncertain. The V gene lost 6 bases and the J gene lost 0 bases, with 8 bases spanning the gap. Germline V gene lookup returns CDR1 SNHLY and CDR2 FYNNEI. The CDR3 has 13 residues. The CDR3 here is CASRADSNYGYTF. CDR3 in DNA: TGTGCCAGCAGGGCGGACTCTAACTATGGCTACACCTTC.

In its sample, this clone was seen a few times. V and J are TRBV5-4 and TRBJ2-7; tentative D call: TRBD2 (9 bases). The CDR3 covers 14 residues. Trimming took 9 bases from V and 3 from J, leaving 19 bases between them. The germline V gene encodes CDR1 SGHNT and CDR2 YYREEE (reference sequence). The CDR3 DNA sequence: TGTGCCACCGCGGGGGGGACAGGCCGCTACGAGCAGTACTTC. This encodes CATAGGTGRYEQYF.

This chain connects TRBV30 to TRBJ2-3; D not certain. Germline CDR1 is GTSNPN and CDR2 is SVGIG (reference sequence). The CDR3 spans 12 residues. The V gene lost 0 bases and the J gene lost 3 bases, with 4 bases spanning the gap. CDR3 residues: CAWSVYTDTQYF. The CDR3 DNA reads TGTGCCTGGAGTGTATATACAGATACGCAGTATTTT.

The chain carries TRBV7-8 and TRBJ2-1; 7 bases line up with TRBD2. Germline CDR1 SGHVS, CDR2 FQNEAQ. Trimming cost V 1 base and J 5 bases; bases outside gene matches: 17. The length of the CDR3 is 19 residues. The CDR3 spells CASSLVVSSGLVKNNEQFF. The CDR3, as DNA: TGTGCCAGCAGCTTAGTGGTCTCTTCAGGACTAGTAAAAAACAATGAGCAGTTCTTC. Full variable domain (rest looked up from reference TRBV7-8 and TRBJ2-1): GAGVSQSPRYKVAKRGQDVALRCDPISGHVSLFWYQQALGQGPEFLTYFQNEAQLDKSGLPSDRFFAERPEGSVSTLKIQRTQQEDSAVYLCASSLVVSSGLVKNNEQFFGPGTRLTVL.

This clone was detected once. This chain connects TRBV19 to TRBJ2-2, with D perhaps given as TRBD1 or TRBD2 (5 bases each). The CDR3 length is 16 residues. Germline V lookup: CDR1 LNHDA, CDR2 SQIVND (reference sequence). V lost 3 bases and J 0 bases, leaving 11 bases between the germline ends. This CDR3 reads CASSISTGPNTGELFF. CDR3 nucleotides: TGTGCCAGTAGTATCAGTACGGGGCCGAACACCGGGGAGCTGTTTTTT.

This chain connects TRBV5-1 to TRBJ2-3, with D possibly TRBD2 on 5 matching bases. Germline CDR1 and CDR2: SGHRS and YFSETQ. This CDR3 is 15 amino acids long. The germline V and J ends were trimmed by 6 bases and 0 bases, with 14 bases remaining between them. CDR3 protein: CASKTISTSTDTQYF. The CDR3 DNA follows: TGCGCCAGCAAGACTATAAGTACAAGCACAGATACGCAGTATTTT.

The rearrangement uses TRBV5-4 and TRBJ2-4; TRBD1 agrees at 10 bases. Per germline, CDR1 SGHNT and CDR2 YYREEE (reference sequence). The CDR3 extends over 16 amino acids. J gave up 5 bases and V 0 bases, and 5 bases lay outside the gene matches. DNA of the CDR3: TGTGCCAGCAGCTTGGTGGGACAGGGGCAGGAAAACATTCAGTACTTC. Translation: CASSLVGQGQENIQYF.

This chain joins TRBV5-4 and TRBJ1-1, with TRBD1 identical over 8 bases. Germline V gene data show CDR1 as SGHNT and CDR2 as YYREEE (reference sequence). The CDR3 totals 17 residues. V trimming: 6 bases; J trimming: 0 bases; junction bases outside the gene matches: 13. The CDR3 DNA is TGTGCCAGCACCCCAGGACAGGGCCAACTCATGAACACTGAAGCTTTCTTT. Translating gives CASTPGQGQLMNTEAFF.

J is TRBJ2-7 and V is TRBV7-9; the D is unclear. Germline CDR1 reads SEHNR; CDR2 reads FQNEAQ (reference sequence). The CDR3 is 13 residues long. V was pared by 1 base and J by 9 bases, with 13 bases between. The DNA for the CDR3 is TGTGCCAGCAGCTTAGAGGCCAGATCTGGGCAGTACTTC. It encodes CASSLEARSGQYF.

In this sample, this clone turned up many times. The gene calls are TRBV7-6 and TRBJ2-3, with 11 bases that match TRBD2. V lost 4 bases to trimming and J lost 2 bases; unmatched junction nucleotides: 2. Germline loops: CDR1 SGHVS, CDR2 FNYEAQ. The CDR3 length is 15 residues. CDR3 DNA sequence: TGTGCCAGCAGCTCGGGACTAGCGGCCACAGATACGCAGTATTTT. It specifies CASSSGLAATDTQYF. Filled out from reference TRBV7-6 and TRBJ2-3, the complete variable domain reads GAGVSQSPRYKVTKRGQDVALRCDPISGHVSLYWYRQALGQGPEFLTYFNYEAQQDKSGLPNDRFSAERPEGSISTLTIQRTEQRDSAMYRCASSSGLAATDTQYFGPGTRLTVL.

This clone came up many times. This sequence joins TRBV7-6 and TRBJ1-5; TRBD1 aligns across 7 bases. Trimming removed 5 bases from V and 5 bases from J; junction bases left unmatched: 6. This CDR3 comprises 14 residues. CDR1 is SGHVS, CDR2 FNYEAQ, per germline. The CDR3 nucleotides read TGTGCCAGCAGCCCAGGGGGGTGGGATCAGCCCCAGCATTTT. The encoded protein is CASSPGGWDQPQHF.

For the CDR3, the DNA is TGTGCCAGCAGCACTCTTAGGACTAGCGGGAGGGGGGCCTACGAGCAGTACTTC. Protein product: CASSTLRTSGRGAYEQYF. The rearrangement joins TRBV5-4 to TRBJ2-7; 15 bases align to TRBD2. V was clipped by 4 bases and J by 2 bases; unmatched bases: 10. Germline V gene lookup returns CDR1 SGHNT and CDR2 YYREEE (reference sequence). This CDR3 has 18 residues.

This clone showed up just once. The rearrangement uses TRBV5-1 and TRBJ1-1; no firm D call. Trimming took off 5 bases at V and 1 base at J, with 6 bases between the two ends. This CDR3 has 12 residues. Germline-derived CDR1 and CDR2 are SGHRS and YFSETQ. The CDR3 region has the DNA TGCGCCAGCAGGAACGGGAACACTGAAGCTTTCTTT. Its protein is CASRNGNTEAFF.

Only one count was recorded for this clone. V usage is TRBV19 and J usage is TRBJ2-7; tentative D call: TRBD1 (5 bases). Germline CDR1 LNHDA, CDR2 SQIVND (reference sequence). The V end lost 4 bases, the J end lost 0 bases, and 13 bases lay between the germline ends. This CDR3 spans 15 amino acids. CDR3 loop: CASSTGPPYSYEQYF. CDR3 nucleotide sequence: TGTGCCAGTAGTACAGGGCCCCCCTACTCCTACGAGCAGTACTTC. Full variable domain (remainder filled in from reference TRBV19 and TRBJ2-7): DGGITQSPKYLFRKEGQNVTLSCEQNLNHDAMYWYRQDPGQGLRLIYYSQIVNDFQKGDIAEGYSVSREKKESFPLTVTSAQKNPTAFYLCASSTGPPYSYEQYFGPGTRLTVT.

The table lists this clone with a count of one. The CDR3 sequence is CASSLYVSRGERSTDTQYF. CDR3 bases: TGTGCCAGCAGCTTGTACGTCTCGCGGGGGGAACGTAGCACAGATACGCAGTATTTT. The genes are TRBV7-3 and TRBJ2-3, with TRBD2 matching 8 bases. CDR1 SGHTA and CDR2 FQGTGA come from the germline V gene. The length of the CDR3 is 19 residues. The V gene end was trimmed by 3 bases and the J gene end by 0 bases; junction bases not matched to a gene: 14.

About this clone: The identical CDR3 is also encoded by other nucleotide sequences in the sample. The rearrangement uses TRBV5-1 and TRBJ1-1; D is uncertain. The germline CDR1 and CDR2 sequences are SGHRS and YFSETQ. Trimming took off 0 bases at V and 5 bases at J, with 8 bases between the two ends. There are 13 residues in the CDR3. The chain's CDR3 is CASSLDPGTEAFF. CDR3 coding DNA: TGCGCCAGCAGCTTGGACCCGGGGACTGAAGCTTTCTTT.

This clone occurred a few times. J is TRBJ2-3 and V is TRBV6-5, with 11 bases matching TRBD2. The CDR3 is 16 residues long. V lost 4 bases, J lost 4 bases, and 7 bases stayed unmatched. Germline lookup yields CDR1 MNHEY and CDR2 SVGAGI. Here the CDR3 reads CASSSTSGSRADTQYF. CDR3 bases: TGTGCCAGCAGTTCCACTAGCGGGAGTCGGGCAGATACGCAGTATTTT.

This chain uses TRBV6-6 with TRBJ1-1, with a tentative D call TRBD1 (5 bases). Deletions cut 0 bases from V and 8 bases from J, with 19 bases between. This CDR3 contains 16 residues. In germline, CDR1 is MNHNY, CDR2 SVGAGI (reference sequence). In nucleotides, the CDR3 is TGTGCCAGCAGTTACTCGATGGTCCGGGGACTCCAAGAAGCTTTCTTT. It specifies CASSYSMVRGLQEAFF.

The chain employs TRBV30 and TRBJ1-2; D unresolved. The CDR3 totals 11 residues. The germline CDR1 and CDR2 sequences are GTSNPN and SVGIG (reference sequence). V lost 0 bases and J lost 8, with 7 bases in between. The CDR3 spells CAWSVTGGYTF. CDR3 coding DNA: TGTGCCTGGAGTGTAACCGGCGGCTACACCTTC.

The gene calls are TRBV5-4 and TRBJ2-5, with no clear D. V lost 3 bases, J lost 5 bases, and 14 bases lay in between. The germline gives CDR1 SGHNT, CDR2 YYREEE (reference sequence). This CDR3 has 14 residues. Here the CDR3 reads CASSYPQGDETQYF. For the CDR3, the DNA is TGTGCCAGCAGCTACCCCCAAGGTGACGAGACCCAGTACTTC.

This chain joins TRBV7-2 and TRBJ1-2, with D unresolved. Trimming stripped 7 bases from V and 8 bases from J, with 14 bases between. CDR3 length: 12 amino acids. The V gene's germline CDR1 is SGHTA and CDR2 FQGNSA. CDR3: CASTPSTDGYTF. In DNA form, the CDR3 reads TGTGCCAGCACGCCTTCGACTGACGGCTACACCTTC.

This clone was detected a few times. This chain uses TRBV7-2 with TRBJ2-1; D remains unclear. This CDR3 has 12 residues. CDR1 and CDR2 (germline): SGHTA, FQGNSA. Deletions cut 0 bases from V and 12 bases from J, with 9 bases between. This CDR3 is CASSLALETQFF. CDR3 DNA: TGTGCCAGCAGCTTAGCGCTGGAGACGCAGTTCTTC.

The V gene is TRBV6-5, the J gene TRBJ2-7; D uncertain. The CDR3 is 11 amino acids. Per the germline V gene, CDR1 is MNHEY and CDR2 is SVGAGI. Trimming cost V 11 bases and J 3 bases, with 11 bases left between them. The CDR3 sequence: CAAGSVYEQYF. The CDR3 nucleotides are TGTGCCGCTGGGTCAGTCTACGAGCAGTACTTC.

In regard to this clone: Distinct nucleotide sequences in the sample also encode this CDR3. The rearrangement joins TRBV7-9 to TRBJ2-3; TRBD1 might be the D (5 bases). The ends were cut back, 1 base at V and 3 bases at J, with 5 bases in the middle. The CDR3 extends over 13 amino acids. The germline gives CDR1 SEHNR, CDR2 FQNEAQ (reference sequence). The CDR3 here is CASSLGTTDTQYF. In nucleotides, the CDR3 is TGTGCCAGCAGCTTAGGGACAACAGATACGCAGTATTTT.

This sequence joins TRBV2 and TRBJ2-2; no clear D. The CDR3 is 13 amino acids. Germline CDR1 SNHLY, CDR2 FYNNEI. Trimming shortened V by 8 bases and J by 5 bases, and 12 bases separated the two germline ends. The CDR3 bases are TGTGCCAGCGGCCCATATGGTACCGGGGAGCTGTTTTTT. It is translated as CASGPYGTGELFF. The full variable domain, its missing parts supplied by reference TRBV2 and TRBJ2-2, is EPEVTQTPSHQVTQMGQEVILRCVPISNHLYFYWYRQILGQKVEFLVSFYNNEISEKSEIFDDQFSVERPDGSNFTLKIRSTKLEDSAMYFCASGPYGTGELFFGEGSRLTVL.

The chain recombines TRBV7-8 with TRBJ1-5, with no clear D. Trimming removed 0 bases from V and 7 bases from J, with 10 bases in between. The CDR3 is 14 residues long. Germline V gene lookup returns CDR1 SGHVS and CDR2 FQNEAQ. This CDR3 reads CASSLAAEGQPQHF. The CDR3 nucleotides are TGTGCCAGCAGCTTAGCGGCAGAGGGCCAGCCCCAGCATTTT.

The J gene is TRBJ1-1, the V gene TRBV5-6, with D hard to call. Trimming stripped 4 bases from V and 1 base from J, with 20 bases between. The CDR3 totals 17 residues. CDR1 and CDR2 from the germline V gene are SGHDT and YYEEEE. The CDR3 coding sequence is TGTGCCAGCAGCCCCCTAAAACCGGGTGGGAGGAACACTGAAGCTTTCTTT. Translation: CASSPLKPGGRNTEAFF. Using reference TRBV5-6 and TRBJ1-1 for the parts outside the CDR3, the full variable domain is DAGVTQSPTHLIKTRGQQVTLRCSPKSGHDTVSWYQQALGQGPQFIFQYYEEEERQRGNFPDRFSGHQFPNYSSELNVNALLLGDSALYLCASSPLKPGGRNTEAFFGQGTRLTVV.

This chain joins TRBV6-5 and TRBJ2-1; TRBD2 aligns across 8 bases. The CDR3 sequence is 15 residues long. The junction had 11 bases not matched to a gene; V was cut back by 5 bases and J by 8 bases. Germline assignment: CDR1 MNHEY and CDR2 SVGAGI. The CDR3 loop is CASSPRGGNSYEQFF. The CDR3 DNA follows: TGTGCCAGCAGTCCTCGGGGGGGGAATTCCTATGAGCAGTTCTTC.

The DNA of the CDR3 is TGCGCCAGCAGTGAACCCAGGGGGAACACTGAAGCTTTCTTT. Translated, it gives CASSEPRGNTEAFF. The rearrangement joins TRBV10-2 to TRBJ1-1; possibly TRBD1 for D (6 bases). The CDR3 runs 14 residues. The V gene lost 3 bases and the J gene lost 1 base, with 9 bases spanning the gap. Germline lookup yields CDR1 WSHSY and CDR2 SAAADI.

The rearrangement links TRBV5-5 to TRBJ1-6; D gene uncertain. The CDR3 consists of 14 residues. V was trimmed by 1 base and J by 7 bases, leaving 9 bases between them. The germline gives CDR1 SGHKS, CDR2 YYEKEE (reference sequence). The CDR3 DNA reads TGTGCCAGCAGCTTGTTTGACGGAAATTCACCCCTCCACTTT. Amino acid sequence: CASSLFDGNSPLHF.

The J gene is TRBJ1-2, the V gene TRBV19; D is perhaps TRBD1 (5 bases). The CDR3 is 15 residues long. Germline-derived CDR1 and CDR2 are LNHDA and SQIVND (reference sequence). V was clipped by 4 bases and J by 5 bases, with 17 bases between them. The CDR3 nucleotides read TGTGCCAGTAGTACCTCTGGGGGACGAACGTATGGCTACACCTTC. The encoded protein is CASSTSGGRTYGYTF.

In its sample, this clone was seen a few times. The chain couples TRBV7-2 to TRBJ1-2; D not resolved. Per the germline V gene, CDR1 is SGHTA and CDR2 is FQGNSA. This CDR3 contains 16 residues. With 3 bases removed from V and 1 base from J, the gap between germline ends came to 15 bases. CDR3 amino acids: CASSFKRSLINYGYTF. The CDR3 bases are TGTGCCAGCAGCTTCAAGCGGAGCCTTATTAACTATGGCTACACCTTC.